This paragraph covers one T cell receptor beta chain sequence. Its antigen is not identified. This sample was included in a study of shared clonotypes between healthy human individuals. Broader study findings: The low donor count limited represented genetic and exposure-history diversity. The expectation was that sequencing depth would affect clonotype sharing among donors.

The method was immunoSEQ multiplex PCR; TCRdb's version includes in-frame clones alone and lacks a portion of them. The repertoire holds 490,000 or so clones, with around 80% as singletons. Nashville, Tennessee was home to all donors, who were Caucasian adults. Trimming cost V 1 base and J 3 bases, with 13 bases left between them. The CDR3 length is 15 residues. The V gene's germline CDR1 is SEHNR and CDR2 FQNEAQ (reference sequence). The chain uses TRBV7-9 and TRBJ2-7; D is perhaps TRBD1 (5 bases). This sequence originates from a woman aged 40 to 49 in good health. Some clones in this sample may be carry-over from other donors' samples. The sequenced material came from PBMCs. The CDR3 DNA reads TGTGCCAGCAGCTTAGTTTCGGCGCAGGGCTACGAGCAGTACTTC. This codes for CASSLVSAQGYEQYF.